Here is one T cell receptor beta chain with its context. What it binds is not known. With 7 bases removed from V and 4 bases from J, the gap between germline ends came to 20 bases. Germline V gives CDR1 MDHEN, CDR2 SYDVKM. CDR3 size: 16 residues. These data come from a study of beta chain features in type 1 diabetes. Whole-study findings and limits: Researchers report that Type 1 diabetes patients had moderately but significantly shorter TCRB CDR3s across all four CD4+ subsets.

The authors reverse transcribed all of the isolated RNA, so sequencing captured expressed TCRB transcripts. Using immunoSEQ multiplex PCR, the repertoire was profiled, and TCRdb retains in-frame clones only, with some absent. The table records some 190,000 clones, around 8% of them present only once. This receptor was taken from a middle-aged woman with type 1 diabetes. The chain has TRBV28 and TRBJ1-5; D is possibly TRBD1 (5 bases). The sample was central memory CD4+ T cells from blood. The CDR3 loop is CASTLGQDGRNQPQHF. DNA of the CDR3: TGTGCCAGCACACTGGGGCAGGATGGCCGAAATCAGCCCCAGCATTTT.